A single TCR beta chain is shown here with its context. Its antigen has not been determined. No base quality values were provided; no much bigger clone lies one nucleotide off. The data originate from a study of cytomegalovirus exposure and HLA in healthy donors (dated 2017 in TCRdb). In terms of the full investigation: A later analysis indicated that the 100 to 150 validation repertoires were generated on the platform also employed for the 720 or so repertoires of the first cohort. To predict cytomegalovirus infection status, the study brought together high-throughput TCR immunosequencing, statistical association of individual TCRs with disease status, and machine learning. The study aimed to test whether cataloging public T cell receptors could reveal signatures of past pathogen exposure. Along with the roughly 700-subject first cohort, a separate validation cohort of over a hundred different subjects was used. Findings and caveats that apply to the study as a whole: In vitro tests confirmed that a few of the cytomegalovirus-associated TCR beta chains recognize cytomegalovirus antigens. Most TCR sequences were observed very rarely across donors, whereas some public TCRs were present in many individuals. Subsequent analysis determined that TCRs grouped into clusters in the first cohort also showed a tendency toward co-occurrence across the 90 to 150 validation repertoires, and 94% of cluster scores exceeded 0. A total of 150 to 200 TCR beta chains were listed by the study as associated with cytomegalovirus. According to the authors, the approach could potentially be generalized to other disease states and immunological phenotypes. The classifier was reported to diagnose cytomegalovirus status with high specificity and sensitivity in both the original and validation cohorts. A later analysis lacked HLA typing for the validation cohort, so it scored co-occurrence in that cohort across all 120 or so repertoires.

The donors were included in the validation cohort of 90 to 150 subjects, a group kept apart from the roughly 670-subject first cohort. Library preparation employed the immunoSEQ multiplex PCR assay. As for the authors' bioinformatics: A statistical classification framework was built for diagnosing cytomegalovirus status from the catalog of TCR beta chain sequences. Entries here come from immuneACCESS through TCRdb and include only in-frame sequences with V and J called. Some clones fail to appear in such tables; in the studies checked, an unresolved V gene covers under half of the shortfall, and the cause of the remainder is unknown. V, J and clone size are taken as reported in that table, and D and trimming were inferred from the DNA itself. The sample table records about 120,000 clones; over 85% of these occur just once. 1.5% to 2% of the sample lies in the top ten. V trim: 2 bases; J trim: 1 base; unmatched bases: 6. The germline V gene gives CDR1 as SGDLS and CDR2 as YYNGEE. The CDR3 spans 16 residues, from the cysteine through the phenylalanine. The only DNA kept is the CDR3, 48 bases in frame from the first base.

The material sequenced was PBMCs. This TCR was sampled from a woman aged 18-30 years in good health and CMV-seronegative. The sequence is built from TRBV9 and TRBJ2-7; 10 central bases correspond to TRBD2. The CDR3 in this case is CASSVSGRDQSYEQYF. The nucleotide sequence is given as TGTGCCAGCAGCGTCAGCGGGAGGGACCAGTCCTACGAGCAGTACTTC.